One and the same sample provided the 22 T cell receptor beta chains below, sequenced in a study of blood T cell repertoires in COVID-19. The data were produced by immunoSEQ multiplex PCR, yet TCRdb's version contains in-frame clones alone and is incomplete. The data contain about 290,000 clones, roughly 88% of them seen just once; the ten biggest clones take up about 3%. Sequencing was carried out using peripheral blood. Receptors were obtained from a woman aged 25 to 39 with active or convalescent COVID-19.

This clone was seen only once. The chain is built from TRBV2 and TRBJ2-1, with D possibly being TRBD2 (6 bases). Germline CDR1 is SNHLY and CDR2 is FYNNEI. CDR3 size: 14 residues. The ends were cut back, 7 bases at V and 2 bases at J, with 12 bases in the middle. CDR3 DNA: TGTGCCAGCACTCTCGGGGGAGCCTACAATGAGCAGTTCTTC. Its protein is CASTLGGAYNEQFF.

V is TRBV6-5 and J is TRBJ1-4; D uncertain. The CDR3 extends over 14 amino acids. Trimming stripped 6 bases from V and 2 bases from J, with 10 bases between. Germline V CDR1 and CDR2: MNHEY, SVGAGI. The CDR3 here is CASRGPATNEKLFF. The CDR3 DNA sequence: TGTGCCAGCAGGGGCCCTGCCACTAATGAAAAACTGTTTTTT.

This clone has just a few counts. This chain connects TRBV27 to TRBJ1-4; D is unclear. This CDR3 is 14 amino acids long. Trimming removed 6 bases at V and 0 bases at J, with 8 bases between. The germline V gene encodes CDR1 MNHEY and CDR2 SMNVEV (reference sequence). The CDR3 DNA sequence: TGTGCCAGCAGACCGCTAGCAACTAATGAAAAACTGTTTTTT. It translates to CASRPLATNEKLFF.

CDR3: CASSERGTSGVVGTDTQYF. The CDR3 nucleotides are TGCGCCAGCAGTGAGCGGGGGACTAGCGGGGTAGTCGGCACAGATACGCAGTATTTT. The chain joins TRBV10-1 to TRBJ2-3, with 13 bases lining up with TRBD2. Per germline, CDR1 WNHNN and CDR2 SYGVQD (reference sequence). Germline trimming cut 2 bases from V and 1 base from J; bases unmatched to any gene: 9. The CDR3 consists of 19 residues.

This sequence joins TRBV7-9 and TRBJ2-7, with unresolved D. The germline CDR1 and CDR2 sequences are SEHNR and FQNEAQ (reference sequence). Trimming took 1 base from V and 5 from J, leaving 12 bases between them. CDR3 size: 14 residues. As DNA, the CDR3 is TGTGCCAGCAGCTTAGGAGACCCCCGGGACGAGCAGTACTTC. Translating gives CASSLGDPRDEQYF.

The CDR3 DNA is TGTGCCAGCAGTTACGTGGGGGCATACAATGAGCAGTTCTTC. It codes for CASSYVGAYNEQFF. J is TRBJ2-1 and V is TRBV6-5; possibly TRBD1 for D (6 bases). Germline V gives CDR1 MNHEY, CDR2 SVGAGI. This CDR3 comprises 14 residues. Trimming left V 2 bases short and J 4 bases short, with 9 bases between.

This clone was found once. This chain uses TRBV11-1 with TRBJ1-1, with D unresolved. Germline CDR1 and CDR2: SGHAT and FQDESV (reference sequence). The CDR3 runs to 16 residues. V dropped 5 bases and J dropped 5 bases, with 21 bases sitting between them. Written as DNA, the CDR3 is TGTGCCAGCAGCAAAGGCAGTATCGGGGTGGGTACTGAAGCTTTCTTT. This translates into CASSKGSIGVGTEAFF.

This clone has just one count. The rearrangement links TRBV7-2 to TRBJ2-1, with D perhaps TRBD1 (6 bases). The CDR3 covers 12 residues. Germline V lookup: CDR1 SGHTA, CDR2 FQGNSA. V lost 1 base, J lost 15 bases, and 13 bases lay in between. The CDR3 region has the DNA TGTGCCAGCAGCTTAGACAGGGTTCGATGGTTCTTC. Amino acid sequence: CASSLDRVRWFF.

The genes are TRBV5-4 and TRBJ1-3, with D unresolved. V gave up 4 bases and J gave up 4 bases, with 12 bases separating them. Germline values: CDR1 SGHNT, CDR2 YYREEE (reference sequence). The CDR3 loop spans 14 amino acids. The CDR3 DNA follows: TGTGCCAGCAGCGGGAGTTCGGGAGGAAACACCATATATTTT. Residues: CASSGSSGGNTIYF. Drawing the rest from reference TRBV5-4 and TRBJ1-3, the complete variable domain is ETGVTQSPTHLIKTRGQQVTLRCSSQSGHNTVSWYQQALGQGPQFIFQYYREEENGRGNFPPRFSGLQFPNYSSELNVNALELDDSALYLCASSGSSGGNTIYFGEGSWLTVV.

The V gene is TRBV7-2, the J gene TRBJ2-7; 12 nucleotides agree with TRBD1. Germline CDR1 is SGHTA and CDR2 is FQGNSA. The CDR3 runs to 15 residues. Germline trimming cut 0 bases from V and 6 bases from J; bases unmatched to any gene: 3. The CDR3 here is CASSLAGQGAGEQYF. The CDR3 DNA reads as TGTGCCAGCAGCTTAGCGGGACAGGGGGCGGGCGAGCAGTACTTC. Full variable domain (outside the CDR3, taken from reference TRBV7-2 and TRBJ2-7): GAGVSQSPSNKVTEKGKDVELRCDPISGHTALYWYRQSLGQGLEFLIYFQGNSAPDKSGLPSDRFSAERTGGSVSTLTIQRTQQEDSAVYLCASSLAGQGAGEQYFGPGTRLTVT.

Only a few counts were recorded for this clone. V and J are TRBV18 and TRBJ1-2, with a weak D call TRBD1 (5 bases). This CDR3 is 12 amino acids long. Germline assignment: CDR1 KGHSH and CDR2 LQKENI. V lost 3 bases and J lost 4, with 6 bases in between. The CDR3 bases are TGTGCCAGCTCACCCACAGGCTATGGCTACACCTTC. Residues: CASSPTGYGYTF. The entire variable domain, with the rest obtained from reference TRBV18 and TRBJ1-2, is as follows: NAGVMQNPRHLVRRRGQEARLRCSPMKGHSHVYWYRQLPEEGLKFMVYLQKENIIDESGMPKERFSAEFPKEGPSILRIQQVVRGDSAAYFCASSPTGYGYTFGSGTRLTVV.

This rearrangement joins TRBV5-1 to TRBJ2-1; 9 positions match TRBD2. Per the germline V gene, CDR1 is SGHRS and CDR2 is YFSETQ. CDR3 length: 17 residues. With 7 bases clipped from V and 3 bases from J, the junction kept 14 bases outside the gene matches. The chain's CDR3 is CASVLRASGASYNEQFF. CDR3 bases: TGCGCCAGCGTACTGCGGGCTAGCGGGGCAAGCTACAATGAGCAGTTCTTC.

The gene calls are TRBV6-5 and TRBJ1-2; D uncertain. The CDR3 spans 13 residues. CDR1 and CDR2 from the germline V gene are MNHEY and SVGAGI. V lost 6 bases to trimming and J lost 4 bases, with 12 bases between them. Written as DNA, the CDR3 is TGTGCCAGCAGCCCCCCGAACGGCTATGGCTACACCTTC. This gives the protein CASSPPNGYGYTF.

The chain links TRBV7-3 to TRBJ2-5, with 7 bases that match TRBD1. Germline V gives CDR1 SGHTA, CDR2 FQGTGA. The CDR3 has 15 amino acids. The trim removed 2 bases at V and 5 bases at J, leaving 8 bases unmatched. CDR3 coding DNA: TGTGCCAGCAGCTTATATAGGGGGCGTTATGAGACCCAGTACTTC. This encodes CASSLYRGRYETQYF.

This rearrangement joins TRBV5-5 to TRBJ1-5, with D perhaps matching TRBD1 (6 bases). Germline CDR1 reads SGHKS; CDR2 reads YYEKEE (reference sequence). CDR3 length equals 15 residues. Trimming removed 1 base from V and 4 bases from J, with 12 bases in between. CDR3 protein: CASSLIGGDNQPQHF. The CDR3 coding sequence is TGTGCCAGCAGCTTGATAGGGGGAGATAATCAGCCCCAGCATTTT.

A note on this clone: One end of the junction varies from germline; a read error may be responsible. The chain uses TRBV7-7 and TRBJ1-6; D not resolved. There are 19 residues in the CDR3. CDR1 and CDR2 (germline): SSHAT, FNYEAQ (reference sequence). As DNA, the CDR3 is TGTGCTAGCAGCTTAGTTCGGGGAGATAAGAGCTCCTATAATTCACCCCTCCACTTT. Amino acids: CASSLVRGDKSSYNSPLHF.

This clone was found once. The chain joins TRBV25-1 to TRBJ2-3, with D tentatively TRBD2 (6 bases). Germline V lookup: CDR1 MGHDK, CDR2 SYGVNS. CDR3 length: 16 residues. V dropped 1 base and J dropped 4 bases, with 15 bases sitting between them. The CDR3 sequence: CASSESRGWGADTQYF. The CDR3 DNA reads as TGTGCCAGCAGTGAATCTCGGGGGTGGGGCGCAGATACGCAGTATTTT.

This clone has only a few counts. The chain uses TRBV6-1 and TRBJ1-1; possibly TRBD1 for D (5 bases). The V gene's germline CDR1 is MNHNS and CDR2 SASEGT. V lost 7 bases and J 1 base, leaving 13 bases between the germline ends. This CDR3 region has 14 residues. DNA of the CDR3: TGTGCCAGCACCTCCATACAGGAGAACACTGAAGCTTTCTTT. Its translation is CASTSIQENTEAFF.

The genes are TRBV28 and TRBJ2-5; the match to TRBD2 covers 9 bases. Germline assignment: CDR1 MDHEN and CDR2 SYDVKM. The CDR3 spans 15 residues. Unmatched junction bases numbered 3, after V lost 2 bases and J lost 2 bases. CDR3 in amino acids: CASSLRAGGQETQYF. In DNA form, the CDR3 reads TGTGCCAGCAGTTTACGGGCGGGGGGGCAAGAGACCCAGTACTTC.

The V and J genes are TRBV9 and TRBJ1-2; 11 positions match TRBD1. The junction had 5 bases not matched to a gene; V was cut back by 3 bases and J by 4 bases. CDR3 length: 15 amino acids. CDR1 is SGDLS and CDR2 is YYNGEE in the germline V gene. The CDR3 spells CASSAIGTGGYGYTF. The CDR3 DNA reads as TGTGCCAGCAGCGCAATAGGGACAGGGGGCTATGGCTACACCTTC.

This CDR3 reads CASSEGQGAGNTIYF. CDR3 bases: TGTGCCAGCAGCGAGGGACAGGGAGCCGGAAACACCATATATTTT. The rearrangement links TRBV7-2 to TRBJ1-3, with TRBD1 matching 9 bases. This CDR3 region has 15 residues. CDR1 SGHTA and CDR2 FQGNSA come from the germline V gene. Unmatched junction bases numbered 6, after V lost 5 bases and J lost 4 bases.

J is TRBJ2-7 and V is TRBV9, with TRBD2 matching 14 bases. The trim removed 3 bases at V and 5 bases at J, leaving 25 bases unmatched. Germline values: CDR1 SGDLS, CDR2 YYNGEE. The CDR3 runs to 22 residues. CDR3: CASSETPGGPGLAGARRDEQYF. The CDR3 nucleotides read TGTGCCAGCAGCGAGACCCCCGGTGGACCGGGACTAGCGGGGGCCCGTAGGGACGAGCAGTACTTC.